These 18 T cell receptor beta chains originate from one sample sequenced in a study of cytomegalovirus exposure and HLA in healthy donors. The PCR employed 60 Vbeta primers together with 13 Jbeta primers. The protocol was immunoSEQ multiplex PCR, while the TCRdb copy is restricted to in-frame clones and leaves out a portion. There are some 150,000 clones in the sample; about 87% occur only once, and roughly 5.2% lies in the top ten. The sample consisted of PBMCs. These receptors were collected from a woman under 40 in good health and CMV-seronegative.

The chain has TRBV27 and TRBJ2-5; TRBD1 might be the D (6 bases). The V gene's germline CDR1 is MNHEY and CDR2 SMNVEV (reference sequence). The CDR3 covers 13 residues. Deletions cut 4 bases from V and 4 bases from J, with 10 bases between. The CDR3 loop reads CASSYFRGETQYF. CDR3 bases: TGTGCCAGCAGTTATTTCAGGGGAGAGACCCAGTACTTC.

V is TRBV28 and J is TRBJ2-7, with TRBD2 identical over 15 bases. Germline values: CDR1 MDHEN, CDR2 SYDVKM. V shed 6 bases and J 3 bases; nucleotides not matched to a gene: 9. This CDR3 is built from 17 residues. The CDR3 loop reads CASSSGLAGGHHYEQYF. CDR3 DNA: TGTGCCAGCAGCTCGGGACTAGCGGGGGGCCATCACTACGAGCAGTACTTC.

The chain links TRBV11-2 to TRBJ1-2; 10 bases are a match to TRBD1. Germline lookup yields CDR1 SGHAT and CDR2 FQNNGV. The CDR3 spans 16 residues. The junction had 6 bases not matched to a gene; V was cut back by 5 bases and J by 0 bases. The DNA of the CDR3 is TGTGCCAGCAGCCACGGACAGGGGGGTACTAACTATGGCTACACCTTC. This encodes CASSHGQGGTNYGYTF.

Here the CDR3 DNA reads TGTGCCAGCAGCCAACGGGACCCCGGGGGGGAGACCCAGTACTTC. Translated, it gives CASSQRDPGGETQYF. V gene TRBV11-2 combines with J gene TRBJ2-5; 7 positions match TRBD2. This CDR3 region has 15 residues. The V segment lost 5 bases and the J segment 5 bases; nucleotides outside the gene matches: 11. Germline lookup yields CDR1 SGHAT and CDR2 FQNNGV.

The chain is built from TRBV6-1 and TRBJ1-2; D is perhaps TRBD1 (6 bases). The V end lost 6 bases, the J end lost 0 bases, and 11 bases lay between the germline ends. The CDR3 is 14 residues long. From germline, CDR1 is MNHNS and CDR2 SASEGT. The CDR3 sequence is CASRETGTNYGYTF. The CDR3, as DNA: TGTGCCAGCAGGGAGACAGGAACTAACTATGGCTACACCTTC.

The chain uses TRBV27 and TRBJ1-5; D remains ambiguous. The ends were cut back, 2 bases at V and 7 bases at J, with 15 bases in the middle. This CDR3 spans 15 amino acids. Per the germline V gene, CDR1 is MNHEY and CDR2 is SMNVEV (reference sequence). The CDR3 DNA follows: TGTGCCAGCAGTTTAGGGTCCTCCCGGGGACAGCCCCAGCATTTT. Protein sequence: CASSLGSSRGQPQHF.

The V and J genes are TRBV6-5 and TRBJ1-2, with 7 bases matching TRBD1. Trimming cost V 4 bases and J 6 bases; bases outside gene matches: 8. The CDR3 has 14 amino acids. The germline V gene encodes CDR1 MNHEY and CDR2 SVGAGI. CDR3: CASSLQGQYDGYTF. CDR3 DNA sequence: TGTGCCAGCAGTTTACAGGGACAGTACGATGGCTACACCTTC.

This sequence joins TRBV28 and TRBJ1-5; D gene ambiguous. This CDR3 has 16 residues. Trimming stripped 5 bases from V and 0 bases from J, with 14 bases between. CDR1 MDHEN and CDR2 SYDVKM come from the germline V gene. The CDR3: CASSLAGVYSNQPQHF. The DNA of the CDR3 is TGTGCCAGCAGTCTGGCCGGGGTTTATAGCAATCAGCCCCAGCATTTT.

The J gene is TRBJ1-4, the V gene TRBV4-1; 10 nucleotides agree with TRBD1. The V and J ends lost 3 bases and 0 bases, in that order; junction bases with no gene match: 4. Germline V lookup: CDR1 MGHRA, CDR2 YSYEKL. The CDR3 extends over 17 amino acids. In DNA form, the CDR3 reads TGCGCCAGCAGCCATGGGGACAGGGGCACAACTAATGAAAAACTGTTTTTT. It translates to CASSHGDRGTTNEKLFF.

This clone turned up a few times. CDR3: CASSLDQGGSGRYNEQFF. Written as DNA, the CDR3 is TGTGCCAGCAGCTTAGACCAGGGTGGGTCAGGGCGATACAATGAGCAGTTCTTC. The V gene is TRBV11-3, the J gene TRBJ2-1, with D maybe TRBD1 (5 bases). The germline CDR1 and CDR2 sequences are SGHNT and YENEEA. The CDR3 runs to 18 residues. V shed 0 bases and J shed 4 bases, with 19 bases lying between them.

The CDR3 nucleotides read TGTGCCATCAGAGGGGACTTCCAAGAGACCCAGTACTTC. This encodes CAIRGDFQETQYF. The chain links TRBV10-3 to TRBJ2-5; perhaps TRBD2 as D (6 bases). The CDR3 has 13 residues. Germline CDR1 reads ENHRY; CDR2 reads SYGVKD. With 6 bases removed from V and 1 base from J, the gap between germline ends came to 9 bases.

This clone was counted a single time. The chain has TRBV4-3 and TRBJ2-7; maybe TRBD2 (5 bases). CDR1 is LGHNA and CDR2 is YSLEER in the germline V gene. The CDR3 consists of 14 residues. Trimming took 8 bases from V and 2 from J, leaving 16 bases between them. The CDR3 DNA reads TGCGCCAGCGGCTCAGCTGTCGGGGCCTACGAGCAGTACTTC. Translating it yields CASGSAVGAYEQYF.

The CDR3 sequence is CASSSNYEQYF. Written as DNA, the CDR3 is TGTGCCAGCAGCTCTAATTACGAGCAGTACTTC. The chain uses TRBV7-2 and TRBJ2-7, with D unresolved. Trimming took 4 bases from V and 4 from J, leaving 5 bases between them. This CDR3 contains 11 residues. Germline-derived CDR1 and CDR2 are SGHTA and FQGNSA.

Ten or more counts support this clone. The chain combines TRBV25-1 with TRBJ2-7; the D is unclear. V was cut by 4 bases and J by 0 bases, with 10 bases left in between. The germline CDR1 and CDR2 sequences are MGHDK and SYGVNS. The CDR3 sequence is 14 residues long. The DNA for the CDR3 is TGTGCCAGCAGTGTTGACTCCTCCTCCTACGAGCAGTACTTC. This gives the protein CASSVDSSSYEQYF.

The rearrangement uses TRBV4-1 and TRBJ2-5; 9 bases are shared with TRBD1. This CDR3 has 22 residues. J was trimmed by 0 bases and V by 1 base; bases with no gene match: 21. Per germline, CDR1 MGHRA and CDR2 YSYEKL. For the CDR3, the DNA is TGCGCCAGCAGCCAAGCCGGGACAGGGATATTCGTAGTTGGACTAGACCAAGAGACCCAGTACTTC. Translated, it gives CASSQAGTGIFVVGLDQETQYF.

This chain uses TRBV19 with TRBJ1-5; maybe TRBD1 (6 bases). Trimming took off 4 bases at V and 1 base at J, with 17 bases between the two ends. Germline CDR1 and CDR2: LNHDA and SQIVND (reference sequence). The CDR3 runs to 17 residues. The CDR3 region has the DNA TGTGCCAGTAGTAGGCAGGGGACATCTATCAGCAATCAGCCCCAGCATTTT. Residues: CASSRQGTSISNQPQHF.

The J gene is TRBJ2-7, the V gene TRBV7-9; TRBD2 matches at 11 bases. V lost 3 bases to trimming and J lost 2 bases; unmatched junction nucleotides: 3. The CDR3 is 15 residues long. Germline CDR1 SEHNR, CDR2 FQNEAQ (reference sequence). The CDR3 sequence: CASSFLAGGPYEQYF. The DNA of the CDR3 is TGTGCCAGCAGCTTCTTAGCGGGAGGGCCCTACGAGCAGTACTTC.

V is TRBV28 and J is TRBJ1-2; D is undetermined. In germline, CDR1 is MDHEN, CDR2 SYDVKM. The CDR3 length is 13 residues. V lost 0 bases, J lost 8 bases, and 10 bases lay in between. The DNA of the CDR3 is TGTGCCAGCAGTTTATGGAGGAAGGTCGGCTACACCTTC. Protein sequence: CASSLWRKVGYTF.